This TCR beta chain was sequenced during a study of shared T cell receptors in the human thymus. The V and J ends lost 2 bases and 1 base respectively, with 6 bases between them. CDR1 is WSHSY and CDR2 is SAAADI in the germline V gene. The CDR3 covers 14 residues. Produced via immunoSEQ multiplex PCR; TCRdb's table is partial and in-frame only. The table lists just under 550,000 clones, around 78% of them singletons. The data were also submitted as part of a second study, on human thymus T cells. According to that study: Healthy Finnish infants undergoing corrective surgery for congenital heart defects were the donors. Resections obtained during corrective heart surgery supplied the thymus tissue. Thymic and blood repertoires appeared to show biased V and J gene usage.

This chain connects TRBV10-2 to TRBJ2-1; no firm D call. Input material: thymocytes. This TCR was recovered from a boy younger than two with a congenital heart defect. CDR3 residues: CASSETTSYNEQFF. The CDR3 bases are TGCGCCAGCAGTGAGACAACATCCTACAATGAGCAGTTCTTC.